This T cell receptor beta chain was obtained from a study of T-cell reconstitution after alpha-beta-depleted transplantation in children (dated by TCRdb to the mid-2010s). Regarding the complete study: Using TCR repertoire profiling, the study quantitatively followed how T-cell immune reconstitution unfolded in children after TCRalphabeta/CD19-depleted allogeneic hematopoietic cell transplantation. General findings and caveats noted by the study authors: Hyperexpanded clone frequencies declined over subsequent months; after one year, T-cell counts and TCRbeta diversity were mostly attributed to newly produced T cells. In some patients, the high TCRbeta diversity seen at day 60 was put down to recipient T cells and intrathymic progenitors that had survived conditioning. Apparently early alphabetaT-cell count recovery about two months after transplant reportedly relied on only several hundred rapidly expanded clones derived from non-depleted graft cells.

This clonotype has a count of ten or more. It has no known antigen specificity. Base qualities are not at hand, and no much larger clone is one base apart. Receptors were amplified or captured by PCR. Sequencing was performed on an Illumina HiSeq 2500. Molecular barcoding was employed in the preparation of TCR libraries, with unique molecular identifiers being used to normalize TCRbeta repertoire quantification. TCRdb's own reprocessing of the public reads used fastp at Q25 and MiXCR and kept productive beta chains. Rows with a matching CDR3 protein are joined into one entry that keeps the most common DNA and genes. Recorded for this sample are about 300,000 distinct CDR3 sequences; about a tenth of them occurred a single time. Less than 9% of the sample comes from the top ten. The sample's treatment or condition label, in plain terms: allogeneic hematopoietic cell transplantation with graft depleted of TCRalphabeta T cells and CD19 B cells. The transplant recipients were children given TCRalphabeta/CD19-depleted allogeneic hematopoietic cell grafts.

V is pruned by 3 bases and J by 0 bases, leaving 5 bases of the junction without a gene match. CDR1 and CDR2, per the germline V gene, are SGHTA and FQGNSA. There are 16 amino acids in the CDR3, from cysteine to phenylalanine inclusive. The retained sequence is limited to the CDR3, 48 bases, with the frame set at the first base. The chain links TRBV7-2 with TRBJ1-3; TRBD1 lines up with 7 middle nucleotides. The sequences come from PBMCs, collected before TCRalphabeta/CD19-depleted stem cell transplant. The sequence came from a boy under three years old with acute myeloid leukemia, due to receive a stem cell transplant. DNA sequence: TGTGCCAGCAGCTTGGGAGGGGGCCACTCTGGAAACACCATATATTTT. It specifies CASSLGGGHSGNTIYF.